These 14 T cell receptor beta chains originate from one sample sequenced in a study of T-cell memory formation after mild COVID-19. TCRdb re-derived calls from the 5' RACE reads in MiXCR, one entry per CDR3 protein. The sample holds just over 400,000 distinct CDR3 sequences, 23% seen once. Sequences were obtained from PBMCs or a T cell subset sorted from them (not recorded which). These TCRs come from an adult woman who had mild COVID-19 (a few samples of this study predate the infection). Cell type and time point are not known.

CDR3 in DNA: TGTGCCAGCAGCTTAGCGCACCTAGGGACAAAGGAAGACAATGAGCAGTTCTTC. This encodes CASSLAHLGTKEDNEQFF. This chain links TRBV7-9 with TRBJ2-1, with a weak D call TRBD1 (6 bases). Germline CDR1 and CDR2: SEHNR and FQNEAQ (reference sequence). V was pared by 0 bases and J by 5 bases, with 20 bases between. The CDR3 extends over 18 amino acids.

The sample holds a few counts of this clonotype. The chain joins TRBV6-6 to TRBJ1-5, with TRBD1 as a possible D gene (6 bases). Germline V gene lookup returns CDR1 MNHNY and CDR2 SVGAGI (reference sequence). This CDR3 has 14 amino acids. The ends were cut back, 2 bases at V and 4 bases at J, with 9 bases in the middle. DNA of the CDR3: TGTGCCAGCAGTTACGGGGGCAGTAATCAGCCCCAGCATTTT. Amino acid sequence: CASSYGGSNQPQHF.

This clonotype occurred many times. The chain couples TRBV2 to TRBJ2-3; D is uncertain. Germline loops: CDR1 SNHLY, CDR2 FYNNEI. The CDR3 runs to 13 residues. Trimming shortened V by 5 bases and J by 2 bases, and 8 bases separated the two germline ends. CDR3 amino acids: CASSFLPTDTQYF. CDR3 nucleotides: TGTGCCAGCAGTTTCCTCCCCACAGATACGCAGTATTTT.

The CDR3 sequence is CSVEDHRYEQYF. The CDR3, as DNA: TGCAGCGTTGAAGATCATCGTTACGAGCAGTACTTC. This sequence joins TRBV29-1 and TRBJ2-7; D remains ambiguous. Trimming removed 0 bases at V and 4 bases at J, with 7 bases between. This CDR3 region has 12 residues. CDR1 and CDR2 from the germline V gene are SQVTM and ANQGSEA.

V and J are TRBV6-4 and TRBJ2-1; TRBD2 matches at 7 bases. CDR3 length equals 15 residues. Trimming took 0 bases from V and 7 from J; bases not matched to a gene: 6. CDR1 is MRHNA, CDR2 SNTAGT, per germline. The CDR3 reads CASSDSAVGGNEQFF. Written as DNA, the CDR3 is TGTGCCAGCAGTGACTCGGCGGTCGGGGGGAATGAGCAGTTCTTC.

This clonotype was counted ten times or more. CDR3 in amino acids: CASSYDSRNTGELFF. In nucleotides, the CDR3 is TGTGCCAGCAGTTACGATTCACGGAATACCGGGGAGCTGTTTTTT. This chain uses TRBV6-2 or TRBV6-3 with TRBJ2-2; D gene unclear. CDR3 length equals 15 residues. The germline gives CDR1 MNHEY, CDR2 SVGEGT. Trimming cost V 2 bases and J 5 bases, with 12 bases left between them.

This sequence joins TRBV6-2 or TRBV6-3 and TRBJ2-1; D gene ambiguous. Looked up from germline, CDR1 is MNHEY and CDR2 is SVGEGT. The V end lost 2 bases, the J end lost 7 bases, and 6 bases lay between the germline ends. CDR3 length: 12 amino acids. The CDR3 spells CASSYGPNEQFF. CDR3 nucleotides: TGTGCCAGCAGTTACGGGCCGAATGAGCAGTTCTTC.

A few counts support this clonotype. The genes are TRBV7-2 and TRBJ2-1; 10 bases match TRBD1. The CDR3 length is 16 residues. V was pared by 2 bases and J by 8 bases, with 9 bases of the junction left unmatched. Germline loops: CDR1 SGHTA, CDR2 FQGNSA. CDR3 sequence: CASSLQSGQGRDEQFF. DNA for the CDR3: TGTGCCAGCAGCTTACAATCGGGACAGGGGAGAGATGAGCAGTTCTTC.

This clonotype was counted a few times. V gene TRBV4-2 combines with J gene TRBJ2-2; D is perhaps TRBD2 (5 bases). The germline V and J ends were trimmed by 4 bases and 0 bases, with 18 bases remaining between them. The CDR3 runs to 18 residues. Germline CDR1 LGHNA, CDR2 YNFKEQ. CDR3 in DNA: TGTGCCAGCAGCCCCTACGGAGCGGAGACCGCGAACACCGGGGAGCTGTTTTTT. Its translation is CASSPYGAETANTGELFF.

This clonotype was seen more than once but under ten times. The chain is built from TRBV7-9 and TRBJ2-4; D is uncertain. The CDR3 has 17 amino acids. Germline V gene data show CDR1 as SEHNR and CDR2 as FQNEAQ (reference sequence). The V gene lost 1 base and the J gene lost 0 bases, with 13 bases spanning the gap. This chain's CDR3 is CASSLEGRLLAKNIQYF. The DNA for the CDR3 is TGTGCCAGCAGCTTAGAAGGTCGACTCCTAGCCAAAAACATTCAGTACTTC. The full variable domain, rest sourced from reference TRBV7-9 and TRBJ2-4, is DTGVSQNPRHKITKRGQNVTFRCDPISEHNRLYWYRQTLGQGPEFLTYFQNEAQLEKSRLLSDRFSAERPKGSFSTLEIQRTEQGDSAMYLCASSLEGRLLAKNIQYFGAGTRLSVL.

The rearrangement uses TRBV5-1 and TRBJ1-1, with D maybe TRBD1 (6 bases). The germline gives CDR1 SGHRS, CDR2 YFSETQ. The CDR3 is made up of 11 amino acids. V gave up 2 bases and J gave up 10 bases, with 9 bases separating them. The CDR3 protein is CASSLQGAAFF. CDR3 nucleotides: TGCGCCAGCAGCTTACAGGGAGCAGCTTTCTTT. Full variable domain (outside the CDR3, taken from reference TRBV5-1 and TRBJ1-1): KAGVTQTPRYLIKTRGQQVTLSCSPISGHRSVSWYQQTPGQGLQFLFEYFSETQRNKGNFPGRFSGRQFSNSRSEMNVSTLELGDSALYLCASSLQGAAFFGQGTRLTVV.

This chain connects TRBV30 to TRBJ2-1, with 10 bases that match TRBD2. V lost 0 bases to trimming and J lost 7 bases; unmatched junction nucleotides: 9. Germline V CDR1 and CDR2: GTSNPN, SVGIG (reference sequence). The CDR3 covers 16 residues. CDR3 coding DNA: TGTGCCTGGAGTGTTCCCCTAGCGGGAGTGGGGAATGAGCAGTTCTTC. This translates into CAWSVPLAGVGNEQFF.

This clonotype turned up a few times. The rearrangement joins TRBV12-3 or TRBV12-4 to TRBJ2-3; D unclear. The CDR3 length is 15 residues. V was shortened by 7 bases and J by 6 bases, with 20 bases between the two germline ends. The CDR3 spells CASNPVQLPRDTQYF. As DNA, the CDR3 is TGTGCCAGCAACCCGGTACAACTACCCCGGGATACGCAGTATTTT.

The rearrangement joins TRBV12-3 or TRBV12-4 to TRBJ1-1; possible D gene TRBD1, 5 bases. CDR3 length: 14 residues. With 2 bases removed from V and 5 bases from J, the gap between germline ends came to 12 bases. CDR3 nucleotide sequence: TGTGCCAGCAGTTTATCGGCCGGGGGGACTGAAGCTTTCTTT. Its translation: CASSLSAGGTEAFF.